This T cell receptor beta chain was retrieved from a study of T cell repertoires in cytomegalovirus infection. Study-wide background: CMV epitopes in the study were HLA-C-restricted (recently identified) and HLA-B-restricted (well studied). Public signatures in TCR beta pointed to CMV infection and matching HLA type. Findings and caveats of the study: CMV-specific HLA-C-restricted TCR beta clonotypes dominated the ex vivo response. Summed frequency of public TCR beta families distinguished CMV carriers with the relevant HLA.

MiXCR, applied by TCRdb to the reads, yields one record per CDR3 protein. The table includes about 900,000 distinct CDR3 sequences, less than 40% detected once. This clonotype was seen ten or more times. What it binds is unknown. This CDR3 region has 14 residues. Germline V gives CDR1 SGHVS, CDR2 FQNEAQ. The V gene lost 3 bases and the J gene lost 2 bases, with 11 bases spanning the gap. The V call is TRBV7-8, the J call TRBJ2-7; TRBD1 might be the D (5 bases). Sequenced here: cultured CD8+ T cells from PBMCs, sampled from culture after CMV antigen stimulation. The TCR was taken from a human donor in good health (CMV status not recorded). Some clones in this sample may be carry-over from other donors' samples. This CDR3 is CASSFGDSPYEQYF. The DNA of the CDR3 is TGTGCCAGCAGCTTTGGAGACAGCCCCTACGAGCAGTACTTC.